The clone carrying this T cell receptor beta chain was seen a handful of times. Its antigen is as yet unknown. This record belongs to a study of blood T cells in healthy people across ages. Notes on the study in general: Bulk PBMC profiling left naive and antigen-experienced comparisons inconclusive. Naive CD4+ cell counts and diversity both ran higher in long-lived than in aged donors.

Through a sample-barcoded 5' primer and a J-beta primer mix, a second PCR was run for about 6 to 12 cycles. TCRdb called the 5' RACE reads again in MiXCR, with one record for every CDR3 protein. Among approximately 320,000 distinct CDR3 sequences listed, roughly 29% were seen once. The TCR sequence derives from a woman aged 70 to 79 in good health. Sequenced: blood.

This CDR3 is CASSEGGTALHEQFF. In DNA form, the CDR3 reads TGTGCCAGCAGTGAAGGGGGGACCGCCCTGCATGAGCAGTTCTTC. This rearrangement joins TRBV2 to TRBJ2-1; D is perhaps TRBD1 or TRBD2 (5 bases each). The ends were cut back, 1 base at V and 8 bases at J, with 15 bases in the middle. Germline CDR1 reads SNHLY; CDR2 reads FYNNEI. The CDR3 has 15 residues. Filled out from reference TRBV2 and TRBJ2-1, the complete variable domain reads EPEVTQTPSHQVTQMGQEVILRCVPISNHLYFYWYRQILGQKVEFLVSFYNNEISEKSEIFDDQFSVERPDGSNFTLKIRSTKLEDSAMYFCASSEGGTALHEQFFGPGTRLTVL.